The T cell receptor (beta chain) described here comes from a study of T cell clones after liver transplantation (dated by TCRdb to between 2018 and 2021). For the wider study: Samples were obtained from ITN030ST, a randomized trial in which withdrawal of immunosuppression was attempted within 2 years of liver transplantation. No induction therapy was given to the subjects, and standard immunosuppression was administered until randomization at 12-24 months post-transplant. Third party-reactive TCRbeta sequences were also identified from pre-transplant MLRs to serve as an antigen-independent comparator for donor-reactive sequences. Of the eight recipients, three were HCV-positive, while the remaining recipients had been transplanted for non-autoimmune, non-viral indications. Donor-reactive T cell clones were identified using TCRbeta sequencing after a pre-transplant mixed lymphocyte reaction and were then followed in post-transplant blood. Tolerance was defined as complete withdrawal of immunosuppression for at least one year without a rise in liver enzymes beyond twice the upper limit of normal. Of the 8 liver transplant recipients making up the studied cohort, 3 were classified as tolerant and 5 as non-tolerant. Blood samples were collected pre-transplant, pre-randomization before withdrawal, and post-randomization after either full withdrawal or failed withdrawal. Summary of the overall study and its limitations: Because allograft tissue specimens were not available, migration of donor-reactive T cells into the graft, rather than deletion, may have occurred. After accounting for repertoire turnover, donor-reactive detection was significantly reduced in 7 of 8 subjects for CD4 and 8 of 8 for CD8. The decline in donor-reactive sequences exceeded the decline in third party-reactive sequences, suggesting partial antigen-specific deletion that was unrelated to withdrawal success. In most of the 8 subjects, circulating donor-reactive CD4 TCRbeta sequences decreased significantly after transplant, regardless of tolerance or HCV status. Low numbers of available donor cells limited the measurable donor-reactive repertoire in two subjects. Conclusions were preliminary, limited by small, heterogeneous patient numbers and non-standardized post-transplant time points.

V was cut back by 4 bases and J by 2 bases, leaving a gap of 17 bases between them. CDR1 is given as SEHNR and CDR2 as FQNEAQ, both from the germline V gene (reference sequence). Including cysteine and phenylalanine, the CDR3 has 16 amino acids. This entry keeps only the CDR3 DNA: 48 bases, framed from base 1. Using immunoSEQ, frozen genomic DNA was subjected to high-throughput TCRbeta CDR3 sequencing, a process that included PCR amplification, mapping, bias correction and internal controls. On the authors' methods: Productive rearrangements were retained, and unique TCRbeta sequences were defined by the CDR3 nucleotide sequence together with the V and J gene. Donor-reactive sequences required at least 5-fold expansion in CFSE-low cells versus unstimulated pre-transplant cells and at least 0.01% frequency. To ensure at least 90% detection power, minimum frequency thresholds were set for each subject based on that subject's lowest-template unstimulated sample. Repertoire turnover was measured by Jensen-Shannon divergence between the top 1000 TCRbeta sequences post- and pre-transplant. Two-sided Fisher's exact tests were used to test for changes in how often donor-reactive sequences were detected. Drawn from immuneACCESS, this table holds only the in-frame rearrangements with V and J called that TCRdb kept. Clones are partly lost; checked studies trace under half to an unresolved V gene and leave the rest unexplained. V, J and clone size are taken as reported in that table, and D and trimming were inferred from the DNA itself. This sample gives around 100,000 clones in total; approximately 79% of them show up just once. Clones ranked in the top ten supply about 2.8% of the sample.

Unstimulated PBMCs, after thawing, were stained for CD3, CD4 and CD8 and then FACS-sorted into CD3+CD4+ and CD3+CD8+ populations. All 8 studied subjects were randomized to immunosuppression withdrawal. The Qiagen DNeasy Blood and Tissue Kit was used to isolate genomic DNA. This clone was seen more than once but under ten times. This receptor's antigen is unknown. No quality values exist for individual bases; no much larger clone is one base distant. The V and J segments used are TRBV7-9 and TRBJ1-2; perhaps TRBD1 is the D gene, with 6 bases matching. The clonotype was recovered from a human patient who received a liver transplant. It is possible that, after a transplant, some T cells come from the graft donor. Material: CD4+ T cells from blood, obtained approximately 4 years after liver transplant. DNA sequence: TGTGCCAGCAGCTCACAGACAGACAGGACCAACTATGGCTACACCTTC. Translated, this gives CASSSQTDRTNYGYTF.